The 4 T cell receptor beta chains below all came from one sample that was sequenced in a study of response to subunit inactivated influenza vaccine (dated by TCRdb to between 2017 and 2018). Libraries were prepared through RT-PCR. The instrument given in TCRdb is Illumina HiSeq 2500. TCRdb reworked the public reads: Q25 trimming with fastp, MiXCR clone assembly, productive beta chains retained. Rows matching on CDR3 protein sequence are summarized as one entry with the most common DNA and genes. The sample has 500,000 or so distinct CDR3 sequences on record, 10% to 11% of them singletons. 9.5% to 15% of the sample rests with the top ten. The time point tag for this specimen amounts to: more than 35 days after influenza vaccine administration. The sequences come from PBMCs from blood, collected 40 to 50 days after vaccination. These receptors were collected from a man aged 50 to 60 who received an inactivated influenza vaccine. Donor details come from another sample of the same person, matched by shared clones.

The chain uses TRBV3-1 and TRBJ2-1, with D possibly TRBD2 on 5 matching bases. Germline V gives CDR1 LGHDT, CDR2 YNNKEL (reference sequence). This CDR3 region has 16 residues. V gave up 0 bases and J gave up 0 bases, with 9 bases separating them. CDR3 DNA sequence: TGTGCCAGCAGCCAAGAGAGGGAGAGCTCCTACAATGAGCAGTTCTTC. This sequence encodes CASSQERESSYNEQFF.

This chain connects TRBV20-1 to TRBJ1-5; TRBD1 is a possible D gene (5 bases). The V and J ends lost 0 bases and 6 bases respectively, with 18 bases between them. Germline CDR1 reads DFQATT; CDR2 reads SNEGSKA (reference sequence). The CDR3 is 16 amino acids. The CDR3 DNA is TGCAGTGCTAGAGATAGTTGGAGGGGAGGAATTCAGCCCCAGCATTTT. Residues: CSARDSWRGGIQPQHF.

The chain has TRBV29-1 and TRBJ2-3, with TRBD1 matching 7 bases. V trimming: 6 bases; J trimming: 3 bases; junction bases outside the gene matches: 9. The CDR3 loop spans 14 amino acids. Germline V gene sequence: CDR1 SQVTM, CDR2 ANQGSEA. The CDR3 protein is CSVVTGISTDTQYF. The CDR3 region has the DNA TGCAGCGTCGTGACAGGGATCTCGACAGATACGCAGTATTTT.

This clonotype has only a few counts. The gene calls are TRBV7-2 and TRBJ1-6; D is unresolved. CDR3 size: 15 residues. The V and J ends lost 1 base and 3 bases respectively, with 7 bases between them. Per the germline V gene, CDR1 is SGHTA and CDR2 is FQGNSA. CDR3 sequence reads: CASSLGQSYNSPLHF. CDR3 nucleotides: TGTGCCAGCAGCTTAGGGCAGAGCTATAATTCACCCCTCCACTTT.